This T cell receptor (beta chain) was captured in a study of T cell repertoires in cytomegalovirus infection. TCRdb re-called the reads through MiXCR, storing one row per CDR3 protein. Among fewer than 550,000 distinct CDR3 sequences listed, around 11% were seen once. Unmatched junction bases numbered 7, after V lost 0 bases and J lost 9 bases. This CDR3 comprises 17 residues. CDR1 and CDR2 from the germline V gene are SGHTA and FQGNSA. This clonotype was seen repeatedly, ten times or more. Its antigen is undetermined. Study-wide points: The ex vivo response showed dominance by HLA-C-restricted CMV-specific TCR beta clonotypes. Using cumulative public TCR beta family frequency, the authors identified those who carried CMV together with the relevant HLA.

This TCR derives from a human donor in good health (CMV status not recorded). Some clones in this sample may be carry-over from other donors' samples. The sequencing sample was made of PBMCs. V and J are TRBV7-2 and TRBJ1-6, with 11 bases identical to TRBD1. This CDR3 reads CASSLAALDRGRSPLHF. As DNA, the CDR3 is TGTGCCAGCAGCTTAGCGGCTTTGGACAGGGGGCGTTCACCCCTCCACTTT.